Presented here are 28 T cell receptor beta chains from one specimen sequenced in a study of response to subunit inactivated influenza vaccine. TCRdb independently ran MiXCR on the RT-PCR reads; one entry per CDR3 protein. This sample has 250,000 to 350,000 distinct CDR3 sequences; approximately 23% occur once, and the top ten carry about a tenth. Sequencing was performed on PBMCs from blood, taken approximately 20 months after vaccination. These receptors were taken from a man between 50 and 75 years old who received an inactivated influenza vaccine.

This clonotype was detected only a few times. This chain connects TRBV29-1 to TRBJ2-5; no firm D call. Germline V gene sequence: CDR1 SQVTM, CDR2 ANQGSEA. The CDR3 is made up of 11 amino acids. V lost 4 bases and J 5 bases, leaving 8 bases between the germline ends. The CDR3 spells CSVAGRETQYF. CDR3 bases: TGCAGCGTTGCCGGGCGGGAGACCCAGTACTTC.

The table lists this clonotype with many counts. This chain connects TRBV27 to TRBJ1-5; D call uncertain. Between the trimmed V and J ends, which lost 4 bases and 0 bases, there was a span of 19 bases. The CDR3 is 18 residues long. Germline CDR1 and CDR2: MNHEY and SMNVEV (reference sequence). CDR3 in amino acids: CASSSYGLGRYSNQPQHF. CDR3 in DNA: TGTGCCAGCAGTTCCTATGGGCTGGGAAGATATAGCAATCAGCCCCAGCATTTT.

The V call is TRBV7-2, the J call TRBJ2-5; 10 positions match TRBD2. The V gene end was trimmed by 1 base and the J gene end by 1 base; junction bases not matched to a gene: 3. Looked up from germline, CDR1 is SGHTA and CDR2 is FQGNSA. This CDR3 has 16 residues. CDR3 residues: CASSLGLAGVQETQYF. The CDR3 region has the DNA TGTGCCAGCAGCTTAGGCCTAGCGGGGGTCCAAGAGACCCAGTACTTC.

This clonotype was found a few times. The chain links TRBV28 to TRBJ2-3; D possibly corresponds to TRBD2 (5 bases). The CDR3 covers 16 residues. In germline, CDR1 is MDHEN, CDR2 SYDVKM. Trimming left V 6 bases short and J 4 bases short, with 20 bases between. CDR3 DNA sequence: TGTGCCAGCAGCCCCTCGGGGATTGGTAGGTCAGATACGCAGTATTTT. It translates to CASSPSGIGRSDTQYF.

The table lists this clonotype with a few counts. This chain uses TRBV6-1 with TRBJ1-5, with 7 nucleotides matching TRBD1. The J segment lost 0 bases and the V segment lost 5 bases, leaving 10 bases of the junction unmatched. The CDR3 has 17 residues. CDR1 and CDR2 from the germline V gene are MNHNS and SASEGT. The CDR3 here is CASSTLDRAYSNQPQHF. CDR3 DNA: TGTGCCAGCAGTACCCTCGACAGGGCCTATAGCAATCAGCCCCAGCATTTT.

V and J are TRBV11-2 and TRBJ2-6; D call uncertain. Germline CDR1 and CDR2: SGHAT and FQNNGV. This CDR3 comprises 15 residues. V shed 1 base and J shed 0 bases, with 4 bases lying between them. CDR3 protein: CASSLGGSGANVLTF. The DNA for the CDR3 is TGTGCCAGCAGCTTAGGGGGCTCTGGGGCCAACGTCCTGACTTTC. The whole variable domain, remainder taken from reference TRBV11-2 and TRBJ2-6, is EAGVAQSPRYKIIEKRQSVAFWCNPISGHATLYWYQQILGQGPKLLIQFQNNGVVDDSQLPKDRFSAERLKGVDSTLKIQPAKLEDSAVYLCASSLGGSGANVLTFGAGSRLTVL.

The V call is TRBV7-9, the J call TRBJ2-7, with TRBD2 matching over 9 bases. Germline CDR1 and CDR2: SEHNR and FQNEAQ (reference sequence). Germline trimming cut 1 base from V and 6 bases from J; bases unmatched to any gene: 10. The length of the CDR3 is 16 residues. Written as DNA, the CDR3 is TGTGCCAGCAGCTTAGGTGGGCTAGCGGGACCCGGCGAGCAGTACTTC. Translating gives CASSLGGLAGPGEQYF.

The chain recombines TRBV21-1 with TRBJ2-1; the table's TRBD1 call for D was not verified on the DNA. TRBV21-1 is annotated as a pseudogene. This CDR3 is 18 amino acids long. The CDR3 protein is CASSEEAREIARVFGQFF. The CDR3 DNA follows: TGTGCCAGCAGCGAAGAGGCCAGGGAAATTGCTCGGGTTTTTGGGCAGTTCTTC.

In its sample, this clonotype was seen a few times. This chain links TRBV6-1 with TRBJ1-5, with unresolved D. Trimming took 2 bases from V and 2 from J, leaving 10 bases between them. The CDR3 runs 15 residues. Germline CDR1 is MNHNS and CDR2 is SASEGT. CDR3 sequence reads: CASSESVHRNQPQHF. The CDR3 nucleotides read TGTGCCAGCAGTGAATCGGTCCACCGCAATCAGCCCCAGCATTTT.

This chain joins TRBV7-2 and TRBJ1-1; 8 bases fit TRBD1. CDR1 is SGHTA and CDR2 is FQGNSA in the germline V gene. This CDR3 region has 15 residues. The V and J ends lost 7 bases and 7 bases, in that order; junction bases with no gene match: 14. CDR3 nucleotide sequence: TGTGCCAGCACCCGGGGCAGGGGGCTGGAGGGTGAAGCTTTCTTT. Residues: CASTRGRGLEGEAFF.

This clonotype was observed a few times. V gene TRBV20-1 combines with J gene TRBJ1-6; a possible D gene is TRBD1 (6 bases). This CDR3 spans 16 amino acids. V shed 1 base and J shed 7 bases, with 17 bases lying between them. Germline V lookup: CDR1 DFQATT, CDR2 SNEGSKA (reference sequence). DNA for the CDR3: TGCAGTGCTAGAGCCCAAGGGGGAATAAAGAATTCACCCCTCCACTTT. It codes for CSARAQGGIKNSPLHF.

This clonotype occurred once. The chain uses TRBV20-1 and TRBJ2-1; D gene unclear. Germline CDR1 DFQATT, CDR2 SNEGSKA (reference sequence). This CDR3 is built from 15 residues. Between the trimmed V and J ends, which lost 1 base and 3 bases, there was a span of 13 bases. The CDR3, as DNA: TGCAGTGCTAGAGGGCTGGTAGCTCTCTACAATGAGCAGTTCTTC. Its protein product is CSARGLVALYNEQFF.

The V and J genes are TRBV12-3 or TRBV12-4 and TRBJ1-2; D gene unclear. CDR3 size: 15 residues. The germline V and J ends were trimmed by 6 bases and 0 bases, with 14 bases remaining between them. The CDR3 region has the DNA TGTGCCAGCAGCCCGGACGGATCAGCTAACTATGGCTACACCTTC. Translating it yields CASSPDGSANYGYTF.

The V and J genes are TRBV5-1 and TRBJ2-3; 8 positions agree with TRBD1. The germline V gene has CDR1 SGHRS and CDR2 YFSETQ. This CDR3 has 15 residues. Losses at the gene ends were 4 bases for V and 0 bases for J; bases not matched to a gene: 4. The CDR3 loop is CASSDQGASTDTQYF. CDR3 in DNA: TGCGCCAGCAGCGATCAGGGGGCTAGCACAGATACGCAGTATTTT.

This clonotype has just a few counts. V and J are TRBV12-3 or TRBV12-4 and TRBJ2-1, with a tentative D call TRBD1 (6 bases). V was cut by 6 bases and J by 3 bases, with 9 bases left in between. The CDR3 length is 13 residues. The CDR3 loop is CASRRDIYNEQFF. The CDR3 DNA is TGTGCCAGCAGACGGGACATCTACAATGAGCAGTTCTTC.

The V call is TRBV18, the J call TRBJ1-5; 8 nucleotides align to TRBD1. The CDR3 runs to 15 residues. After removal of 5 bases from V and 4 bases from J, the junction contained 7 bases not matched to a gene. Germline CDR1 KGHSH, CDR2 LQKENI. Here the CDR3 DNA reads TGTGCCAGCTCAGGGACAGGCGTAGGAAATCAGCCCCAGCATTTT. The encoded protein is CASSGTGVGNQPQHF.

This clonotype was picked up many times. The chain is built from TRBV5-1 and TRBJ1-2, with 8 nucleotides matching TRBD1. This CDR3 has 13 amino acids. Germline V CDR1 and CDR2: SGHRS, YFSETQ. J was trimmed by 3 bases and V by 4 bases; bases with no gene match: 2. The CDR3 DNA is TGCGCCAGCAGCCCGACAGGGGACTATGGCTACACCTTC. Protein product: CASSPTGDYGYTF. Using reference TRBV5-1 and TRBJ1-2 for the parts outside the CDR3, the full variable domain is KAGVTQTPRYLIKTRGQQVTLSCSPISGHRSVSWYQQTPGQGLQFLFEYFSETQRNKGNFPGRFSGRQFSNSRSEMNVSTLELGDSALYLCASSPTGDYGYTFGSGTRLTVV.

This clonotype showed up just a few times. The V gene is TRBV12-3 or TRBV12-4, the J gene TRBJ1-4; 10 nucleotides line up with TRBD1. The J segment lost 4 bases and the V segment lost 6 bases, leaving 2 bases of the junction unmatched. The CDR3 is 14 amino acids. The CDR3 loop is CASSRTGGNEKLFF. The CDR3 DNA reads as TGTGCCAGCAGCCGGACAGGGGGTAATGAAAAACTGTTTTTT.

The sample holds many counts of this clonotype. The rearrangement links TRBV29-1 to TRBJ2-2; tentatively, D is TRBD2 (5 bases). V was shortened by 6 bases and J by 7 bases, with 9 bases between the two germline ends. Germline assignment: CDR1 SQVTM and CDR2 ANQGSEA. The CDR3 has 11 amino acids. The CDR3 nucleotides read TGCAGCGTGGGAGTTCACGGGGAGCTGTTTTTT. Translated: CSVGVHGELFF.

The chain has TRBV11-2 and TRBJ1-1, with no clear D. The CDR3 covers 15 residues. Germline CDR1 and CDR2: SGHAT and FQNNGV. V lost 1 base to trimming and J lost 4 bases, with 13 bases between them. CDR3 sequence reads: CASSLARFSFTEAFF. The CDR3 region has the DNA TGTGCCAGCAGCTTAGCCCGATTTTCTTTCACTGAAGCTTTCTTT. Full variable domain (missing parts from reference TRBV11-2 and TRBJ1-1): EAGVAQSPRYKIIEKRQSVAFWCNPISGHATLYWYQQILGQGPKLLIQFQNNGVVDDSQLPKDRFSAERLKGVDSTLKIQPAKLEDSAVYLCASSLARFSFTEAFFGQGTRLTVV.

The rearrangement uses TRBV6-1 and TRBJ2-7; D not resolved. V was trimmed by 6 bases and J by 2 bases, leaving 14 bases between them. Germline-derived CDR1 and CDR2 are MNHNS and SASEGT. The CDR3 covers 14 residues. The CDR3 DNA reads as TGTGCCAGCAGCCAAAGTCGATTTACCTACGAGCAGTACTTC. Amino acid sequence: CASSQSRFTYEQYF.

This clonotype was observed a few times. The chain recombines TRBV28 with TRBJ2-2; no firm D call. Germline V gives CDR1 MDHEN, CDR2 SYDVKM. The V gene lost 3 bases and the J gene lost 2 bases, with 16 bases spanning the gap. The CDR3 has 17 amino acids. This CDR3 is CASSFAGSQYNTGELFF. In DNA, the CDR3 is TGTGCCAGCAGTTTCGCCGGCAGCCAATATAACACCGGGGAGCTGTTTTTT.

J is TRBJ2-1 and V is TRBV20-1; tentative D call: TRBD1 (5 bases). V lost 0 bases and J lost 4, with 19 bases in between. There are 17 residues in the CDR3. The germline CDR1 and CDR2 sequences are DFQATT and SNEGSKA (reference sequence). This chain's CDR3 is CSARDSSVGQGYNEQFF. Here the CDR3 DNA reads TGCAGTGCTAGAGATAGTTCTGTCGGGCAGGGTTACAATGAGCAGTTCTTC.

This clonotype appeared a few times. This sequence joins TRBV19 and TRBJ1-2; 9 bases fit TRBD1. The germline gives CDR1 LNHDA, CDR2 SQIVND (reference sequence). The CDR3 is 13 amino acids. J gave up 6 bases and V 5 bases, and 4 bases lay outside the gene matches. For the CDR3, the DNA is TGTGCCAGTAGTCCCGGGACAGGGCATGGCTACACCTTC. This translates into CASSPGTGHGYTF.

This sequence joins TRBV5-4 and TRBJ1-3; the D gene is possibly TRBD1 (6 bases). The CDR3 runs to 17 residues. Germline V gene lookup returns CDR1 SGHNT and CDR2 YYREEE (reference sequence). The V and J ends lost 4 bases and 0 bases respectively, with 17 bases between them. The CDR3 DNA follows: TGTGCCAGCAGCCGAGGAACCGACAGGACCTCTGGAAACACCATATATTTT. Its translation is CASSRGTDRTSGNTIYF. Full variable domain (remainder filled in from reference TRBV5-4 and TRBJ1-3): ETGVTQSPTHLIKTRGQQVTLRCSSQSGHNTVSWYQQALGQGPQFIFQYYREEENGRGNFPPRFSGLQFPNYSSELNVNALELDDSALYLCASSRGTDRTSGNTIYFGEGSWLTVV.

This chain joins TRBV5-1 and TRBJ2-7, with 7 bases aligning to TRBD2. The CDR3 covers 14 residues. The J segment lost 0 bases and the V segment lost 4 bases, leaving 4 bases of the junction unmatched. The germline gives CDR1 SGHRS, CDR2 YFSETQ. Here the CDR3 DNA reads TGCGCCAGCAGCCCAAGCGGGATCTCCTACGAGCAGTACTTC. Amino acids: CASSPSGISYEQYF.

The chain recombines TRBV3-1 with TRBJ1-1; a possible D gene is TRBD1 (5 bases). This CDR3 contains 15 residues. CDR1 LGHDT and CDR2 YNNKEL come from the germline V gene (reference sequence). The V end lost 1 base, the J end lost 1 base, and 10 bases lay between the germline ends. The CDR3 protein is CASSQAGGGNTEAFF. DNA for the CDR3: TGTGCCAGCAGCCAAGCAGGCGGGGGGAACACTGAAGCTTTCTTT.

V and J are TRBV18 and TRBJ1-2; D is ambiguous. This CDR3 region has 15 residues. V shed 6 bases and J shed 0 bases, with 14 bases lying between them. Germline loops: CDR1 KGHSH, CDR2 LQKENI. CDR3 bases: TGTGCCAGCTCTAGGCTTAATTATCCTAACTATGGCTACACCTTC. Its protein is CASSRLNYPNYGYTF.